This T cell receptor delta chain was obtained from a study of Vδ1+ human thymocytes. Sequences come from RNA converted to cDNA by reverse transcription. Multiplex PCR used pooled V-gene forward primers and a constant-region reverse primer to amplify CDR3s. TCRdb fed the multiplex PCR reads into CATT to redo clone calling. The repertoire holds about 73,000 delta-chain clones, 30% to 40% seen once, with about 0.24% in the top ten. This CDR3 comprises 25 residues. Deletions cut 1 base from V and 0 bases from J, with 39 bases between. In germline, CDR1 is TSWWSYY, CDR2 QGS. The sorted cells were CD3+ Vdelta1+ Vdelta2- thymocytes from alphabeta-depleted thymus. Overall study findings and caveats: TRD repertoires were essentially private, unlike widely shared TRG clonotypes. Thymic delta-chain repertoires held roughly 20% Vdelta2 sequences and few Vdelta3, despite high sort purity. In the thymus, TRG and TRD repertoires looked highly polyclonal with Gaussian CDR3 lengths.

A remark on this clone: Its antigen is undetermined.

V gene TRDV1 combines with J gene TRDJ1; tentative D call: TRDD3 (6 bases). This receptor was obtained from a boy under two years old who had congenital heart surgery. The material sequenced was Vdelta1+ gamma-delta thymocytes from the thymus. Documented subset: FACS-sorted CD3+ TCRalphabeta- TCRVdelta1+ TCRVdelta2- thymocytes. This CDR3 reads CALGEPYRRYNYRLLLGSYTDKLIF. The CDR3 coding sequence is TGTGCTCTTGGGGAACCCTACCGGCGGTATAACTACCGCCTATTACTGGGATCTTACACCGATAAACTCATCTTT.